Below, 7 T cell receptor beta chains from the same sample are listed, as sequenced in a study of blood T cell repertoires in COVID-19. The repertoire was sequenced with immunoSEQ multiplex PCR; TCRdb's copy has only in-frame clones and lacks some. This sample has about 180,000 clones, with 80% to 90% found just once. Source material: peripheral blood. Every receptor here comes from a human donor with active or convalescent COVID-19. The donor label of this sample is uncertain.

This clone was detected a few times. The chain couples TRBV12-5 to TRBJ2-1; 12 positions match TRBD2. After removal of 2 bases from V and 7 bases from J, the junction contained 6 bases not matched to a gene. CDR1 LGHNT and CDR2 FRNRAP come from the germline V gene. The CDR3 contains 16 residues. Here the CDR3 DNA reads TGTGCTAGTGGTTTGATACTAGCGGGGGGTATAAATGAGCAGTTCTTC. Translating it yields CASGLILAGGINEQFF.

The chain carries TRBV11-1 and TRBJ2-5; a weak D match, TRBD1 (6 bases). The germline gives CDR1 SGHAT, CDR2 FQDESV (reference sequence). The CDR3 runs to 15 residues. V shed 6 bases and J shed 3 bases, with 17 bases lying between them. In DNA, the CDR3 is TGTGCCAGCAGGAGTAATGACAGGTCGAAAGAGACCCAGTACTTC. Protein: CASRSNDRSKETQYF.

The chain employs TRBV18 and TRBJ1-2; no clear D gene. The CDR3 is 12 residues long. CDR1 and CDR2 (germline): KGHSH, LQKENI. Trimming stripped 3 bases from V and 7 bases from J, with 9 bases between. CDR3 loop: CASSPERSGYTF. CDR3 DNA: TGTGCCAGCTCACCGGAGAGGAGTGGCTACACCTTC.

The J gene is TRBJ2-1, the V gene TRBV18, with unresolved D. Germline V gene data show CDR1 as KGHSH and CDR2 as LQKENI. The CDR3 has 14 amino acids. Between the trimmed V and J ends, which lost 4 bases and 8 bases, there was a span of 15 bases. CDR3 amino acids: CASSLNGAQDEQFF. CDR3 nucleotide sequence: TGTGCCAGCTCACTAAATGGCGCTCAGGATGAGCAGTTCTTC.

The chain has TRBV9 and TRBJ2-5, with D uncertain. This CDR3 is built from 16 residues. V was cut by 1 base and J by 1 base, with 14 bases left in between. The germline gives CDR1 SGDLS, CDR2 YYNGEE. CDR3 sequence (DNA): TGTGCCAGCAGCGTATACGGGTACACGGCCCAAGAGACCCAGTACTTC. Translation: CASSVYGYTAQETQYF.

The chain recombines TRBV5-1 with TRBJ1-1; D not resolved. The CDR3 length is 14 residues. Germline loops: CDR1 SGHRS, CDR2 YFSETQ. The V and J ends lost 0 bases and 1 base respectively, with 7 bases between them. In DNA, the CDR3 is TGCGCCAGCAGCTTGGAGACAAGGAACACTGAAGCTTTCTTT. Its translation: CASSLETRNTEAFF.

This sequence joins TRBV5-1 and TRBJ2-3; 10 bases are shared with TRBD2. V shed 8 bases, J shed 3 bases, and the junction held 0 bases outside the gene matches. Per the germline V gene, CDR1 is SGHRS and CDR2 is YFSETQ. The CDR3 covers 12 residues. In nucleotides, the CDR3 is TGCGCCAGTAGCGGGGGGACAGATACGCAGTATTTT. This sequence encodes CASSGGTDTQYF.